This is a list of T cell receptor beta chains from one sample in a study of T cell responses to AZD1222 COVID-19 vaccine. Only in-frame clones appear in the TCRdb table, and some are missing; sequencing was by immunoSEQ multiplex PCR. This table holds 150,000 or so clones, 80% to 85% found once. The sequenced sample was peripheral blood, obtained on day 0 of MenACWY control vaccination. These receptors were obtained from an adult in good health. CDR3s include the opening cysteine and the closing phenylalanine or tryptophan. A D gene is named only where the DNA matches it firmly. Size values are once, few and many counts, or a class for expanded clones, and some rows have none.

j_call clone_size v_call d_call cdr3_nt cdr3_aa
TRBJ1-2 NA TRBV5-4 TRBD1 TGTGCCAGCAGCTTGGGGACAGGGACCTTCTACACCTTC CASSLGTGTFYTF
TRBJ1-2 NA TRBV30 NA TGTGCCTGGAGTGTACTGGGGGGCTATGGCTACACCTTC CAWSVLGGYGYTF
TRBJ2-7 NA TRBV9 NA TGTGCCAGCAGCGTAGACCCAGGGTCCTACGAGCAGTACTTC CASSVDPGSYEQYF
TRBJ2-1 NA TRBV10-3 TRBD2 TGTGCCATCAGCTCTAGCGGGGGGGGTACATATGAGCAGTTCTTC CAISSSGGGTYEQFF
TRBJ2-5 NA TRBV10-2 NA TGCGCCAGCAGGCCCATTGGGGGCCCAGGGTCCCAGTACTTC CASRPIGGPGSQYF
TRBJ1-1 few TRBV6-2/TRBV6-3 NA TGTGCCAGCAGCCCCGGTGGGAACACTGAAGCTTTCTTT CASSPGGNTEAFF
TRBJ2-3 NA TRBV3-1/TRBV3-2 NA TGTGCCAGCAGCCGGGGTCTTATCACAGATACGCAGTATTTT CASSRGLITDTQYF
TRBJ2-3 NA TRBV10-2 NA TGCGCCAGCAGTGAAGGCGGGGTTTCAGATACGCAGTATTTT CASSEGGVSDTQYF
TRBJ1-6 NA TRBV5-1 TRBD1 TGCGCCAGCAGCCCGGACCAGGGACAGTATAATTCACCCCTCCACTTT CASSPDQGQYNSPLHF
TRBJ2-7 NA TRBV5-1 NA TGCGCCAGCAGCCTCGACTTGGACGAGCAGTACTTC CASSLDLDEQYF
TRBJ2-5 NA TRBV7-2 NA TGTGCCAGCAGCTTTCTCCCCAGGCTGGAGACCCAGTACTTC CASSFLPRLETQYF
TRBJ2-7 NA TRBV6-5 NA TGTGCCAGCAGCGGGCACACCAACTACGAGCAGTACTTC CASSGHTNYEQYF
TRBJ2-6 NA TRBV5-1 NA TGCGCCAGCAGCTTGGTGAGGGGAGCTGGGGCCAACGTCCTGACTTTC CASSLVRGAGANVLTF
TRBJ1-5 NA TRBV2 NA TGTGCCAGCGCTGTCGGCAGGGCTGGCAATCAGCCCCAGCATTTT CASAVGRAGNQPQHF
TRBJ2-3 NA TRBV6-1 NA TGTGCCAGCAGTGAAAGGGGCGGGCTCGGATACATAGCGCAGTATTTT CASSERGGLGYIAQYF
TRBJ2-6 few TRBV4-2 NA TGTGCCAGCAGCCCGACTCCCCTCTCTGGGGCCAACGTCCTGACTTTC CASSPTPLSGANVLTF
TRBJ1-5 NA TRBV16 NA TGTGCCAGCAGCCAGGGTGCAGAACAGCCCCAGCATTTT CASSQGAEQPQHF
TRBJ2-5 NA TRBV28 NA TGTGCCAGCAGCCAGGACAGTTTCCAAGAGACCCAGTACTTC CASSQDSFQETQYF
TRBJ1-5 many TRBV27 NA TGTGCCAGCAGTTTGGGGGGGGGTAGCAATCAGCCCCAGCATTTT CASSLGGGSNQPQHF
TRBJ2-1 NA TRBV5-5 NA TGTGCCAGCAGCTTCCCCGGGACAACCAATGAGCAGTTCTTC CASSFPGTTNEQFF
TRBJ1-5 NA TRBV19 NA TGTGCCAGTAGTATTATTGGCGGCTATAGCAATCAGCCCCAGCATTTT CASSIIGGYSNQPQHF
TRBJ2-7 NA TRBV5-8 NA TGTGCCAGCAGCATACGGACTGTTTCCTACGAGCAGTACTTC CASSIRTVSYEQYF
TRBJ1-5 NA TRBV6-5 TRBD1 TGTGCCAGCATGGGACAGGGGGGACAGCCCCAGCATTTT CASMGQGGQPQHF
TRBJ1-3 NA TRBV30 NA TGTGCCTGGAGTGTGGGGGTCCTAGGGCTCTCTGGAAACACCATATATTTT CAWSVGVLGLSGNTIYF
TRBJ1-2 NA TRBV11-2 NA TGTGCCAGCAGCTTAGATCCAGCGGGTGGCTACACCTTC CASSLDPAGGYTF
TRBJ1-1 NA TRBV6-1 NA TGTGCCAGCAGTGAATGGAAAGGGTGGGAGGCTAGAGCTTTCTTT CASSEWKGWEARAFF
TRBJ2-7 NA TRBV6-5 TRBD1 TGTGCCAGCAAAGGGACAGGGTCCTACGAGCAGTACTTC CASKGTGSYEQYF
TRBJ1-1 NA TRBV12-3/TRBV12-4 NA TGTGCCAGCAGCTTAAGAGGGTACACTGAAGCTTTCTTT CASSLRGYTEAFF